Listed below are T cell receptor beta chains from one sample, sequenced in a study of blood T cell repertoires in COVID-19. Assay: immunoSEQ multiplex PCR; the TCRdb copy retains only in-frame clones and omits some. This sample has fewer than 65,000 clones, with about 81% found just once. Sequencing input: peripheral blood. Receptors originate from a human donor in a cohort sampled during active COVID-19. The CDR3 runs from the conserved cysteine through the conserved F or W. A D gene is named only where the DNA matches it firmly. Clone size is given for some rows only: seen once, a few or many times, or a class if the clone is expanded.

CASSKGLAGGPTNNEQFF,TGCGCCAGCAGCAAGGGACTAGCGGGGGGGCCTACCAACAATGAGCAGTTCTTC,TRBD2,TRBJ2-1,once,TRBV4-3
CASSFGRYYEQYF,TGTGCCAGCAGTTTCGGTCGGTACTACGAGCAGTACTTC,.,TRBJ2-7,few,TRBV12-3/TRBV12-4
CASSLATGGIGNSPLHF,TGTGCCAGCAGCTTAGCGACGGGGGGGATTGGGAATTCACCCCTCCACTTT,.,TRBJ1-6,.,TRBV7-6
CASRHGQGGPDTQYF,TGTGCCAGCAGACACGGGCAGGGAGGGCCAGATACGCAGTATTTT,TRBD2,TRBJ2-3,.,TRBV14
CASSPSSYEQYF,TGTGCCAGCAGCCCATCCAGCTACGAGCAGTACTTC,.,TRBJ2-7,.,TRBV7-2
CASSGLVGETQYF,TGTGCCAGCAGCGGACTAGTCGGGGAGACCCAGTACTTC,TRBD2,TRBJ2-5,.,TRBV7-3
CASSPLVGGGRDEQFF,TGCGCCAGCAGCCCACTTGTGGGGGGGGGCAGAGATGAGCAGTTCTTC,.,TRBJ2-1,once,TRBV4-1
CASSQQGVRNTIYF,TGTGCCAGCAGTCAACAGGGGGTGCGAAACACCATATATTTT,TRBD1,TRBJ1-3,.,TRBV2
CASSQGTVGGELFF,TGCGCCAGCAGCCAAGGGACAGTCGGGGGGGAGCTGTTTTTT,.,TRBJ2-2,.,TRBV4-3
CASSQEAGRSGNTIYF,TGCGCCAGCAGCCAAGAGGCAGGCCGATCTGGAAACACCATATATTTT,.,TRBJ1-3,.,TRBV4-1
CASSPPGVPLTDTQYF,TGTGCCAGCAGCCCCCCAGGTGTTCCTTTAACAGATACGCAGTATTTT,.,TRBJ2-3,.,TRBV9
CASSPTDRESVGYTF,TGTGCCAGCTCGCCCACGGACAGGGAGTCGGTTGGCTACACCTTC,TRBD1,TRBJ1-2,.,TRBV27
CASSHPGQPNTEAFF,TGTGCCAGCAGCCATCCGGGACAGCCAAACACTGAAGCTTTCTTT,TRBD1,TRBJ1-1,once,TRBV7-9
CASSVRGGREQYF,TGTGCCAGCAGCGTACGAGGGGGACGCGAGCAGTACTTC,.,TRBJ2-7,few,TRBV7-8
CASSLSVRGYTF,TGTGCCAGCAGCTTATCGGTCCGAGGCTACACCTTC,.,TRBJ1-2,.,TRBV7-9
CASSWSGVYEQYF,TGTGCCAGCAGCTGGAGCGGGGTCTACGAGCAGTACTTC,TRBD2,TRBJ2-7,few,TRBV5-5
CASSQVGDFYGYTF,TGTGCCAGCAGCCAAGTCGGGGACTTCTATGGCTACACCTTC,.,TRBJ1-2,.,TRBV3-1/TRBV3-2
CASSSGQNNYGYTF,TGTGCCAGCAGCTCGGGACAGAATAACTATGGCTACACCTTC,TRBD1,TRBJ1-2,.,TRBV7-9
CASSHISGRAYEQYF,TGTGCCAGCAGCCACATTAGCGGGAGGGCCTACGAGCAGTACTTC,TRBD2,TRBJ2-7,.,TRBV14
CASSLVRGREMHEQFF,TGTGCCAGCAGCTTAGTCCGCGGGAGGGAGATGCATGAGCAGTTCTTC,TRBD2,TRBJ2-1,.,TRBV11-2
CASGGTGSVKEQFF,TGTGCCAGTGGGGGGACAGGGTCCGTAAAGGAGCAGTTCTTC,TRBD1,TRBJ2-1,.,TRBV6-5
CSVDGGYEQYF,TGCAGTGTAGACGGGGGTTACGAGCAGTACTTC,.,TRBJ2-7,once,TRBV20-1
CASSRGGFDEQYF,TGTGCCAGCAGCCGAGGGGGTTTCGACGAGCAGTACTTC,.,TRBJ2-7,few,TRBV6-2/TRBV6-3
CASSPDRVVTYEQYF,TGTGCCAGCAGCCCAGACAGGGTTGTAACCTACGAGCAGTACTTC,TRBD1,TRBJ2-7,.,TRBV7-8
CASSEGTSGGIQETQYF,TGCGCCAGCAGTGAAGGAACTAGCGGGGGGATTCAAGAGACCCAGTACTTC,TRBD2,TRBJ2-5,.,TRBV10-1
CASSNQSPGRSGGEQFF,TGCGCCAGCAGCAACCAATCCCCGGGACGTAGCGGGGGTGAGCAGTTCTTC,TRBD2,TRBJ2-1,.,TRBV5-1
CASSSGSQPQHF,TGTGCCAGCAGCTCAGGGAGTCAGCCCCAGCATTTT,.,TRBJ1-5,few,TRBV13
CASSLAQGWGTEAFF,TGTGCCAGCAGTTTAGCCCAGGGGTGGGGGACTGAAGCTTTCTTT,.,TRBJ1-1,once,TRBV27
CASSQDVFRGMWAFF,TGCGCCAGCAGCCAAGATGTGTTTAGGGGTATGTGGGCTTTCTTT,.,TRBJ1-1,.,TRBV4-3
CASSPDPGATEAFF,TGTGCCAGCAGTCCAGACCCAGGGGCCACTGAAGCTTTCTTT,.,TRBJ1-1,.,TRBV7-2
CASSLGPVSYEQYF,TGTGCCAGCAGCTTAGGTCCAGTTTCCTACGAGCAGTACTTC,.,TRBJ2-7,.,TRBV11-2
CASSVNPGLAGAVNEQFF,TGTGCCAGCAGCGTAAACCCGGGACTAGCGGGAGCAGTTAATGAGCAGTTCTTC,TRBD2,TRBJ2-1,.,TRBV9
CASSLGTGGEYGYTF,TGTGCCAGCAGCTTAGGGACAGGGGGGGAATATGGCTACACCTTC,TRBD1,TRBJ1-2,.,TRBV7-9
CASSPVLQETQYF,TGTGCCAGCTCCCCGGTACTACAAGAGACCCAGTACTTC,.,TRBJ2-5,.,TRBV12-3/TRBV12-4
CATSDMSGRPHF,TGTGCCACCAGTGATATGTCCGGGAGGCCACATTTT,.,TRBJ1-5,.,TRBV24-1
CASSWRGQEGEKLFF,TGTGCCAGCAGTTGGAGGGGCCAGGAGGGTGAAAAACTGTTTTTT,.,TRBJ1-4,.,TRBV6-6
CASSRQGSDNGYTF,TGTGCCAGCAGCAGACAGGGGAGTGACAATGGCTACACCTTC,TRBD1,TRBJ1-2,.,TRBV7-2
CASSLDGNYGYTF,TGTGCCAGCAGTTTAGACGGTAACTATGGCTACACCTTC,.,TRBJ1-2,.,TRBV12-3/TRBV12-4
CAISEAGTTNEKLFF,TGTGCCATCAGTGAGGCGGGTACAACTAATGAAAAACTGTTTTTT,.,TRBJ1-4,.,TRBV10-3
CASSTQGVEQYF,TGTGCCAGCAGCACACAGGGGGTGGAGCAGTACTTC,TRBD1,TRBJ2-7,few,TRBV12-3/TRBV12-4
CAIGGVSNQPQHF,TGTGCGATCGGGGGGGTGAGCAATCAGCCCCAGCATTTT,.,TRBJ1-5,.,TRBV19
CASSETLGYQPQHF,TGTGCCAGCAGTGAAACTCTAGGATATCAGCCCCAGCATTTT,.,TRBJ1-5,.,TRBV2
CSASDPGQESEAFF,TGCAGTGCTAGTGACCCTGGACAGGAGTCTGAAGCTTTCTTT,TRBD1,TRBJ1-1,few,TRBV20-1
CASSRLTGAAFF,TGTGCCAGCAGCCGACTCACTGGGGCGGCTTTCTTT,.,TRBJ1-1,.,TRBV3-1/TRBV3-2
CASSRPGGASYEQYF,TGCGCCAGCAGCCGCCCAGGGGGCGCCTCCTACGAGCAGTACTTC,TRBD1,TRBJ2-7,.,TRBV5-1
CASHLNYDRGGYGYTF,TGTGCCAGCCACCTAAACTATGACAGGGGTGGCTATGGCTACACCTTC,TRBD1,TRBJ1-2,.,TRBV19